The sequence of this T cell receptor (beta chain) was determined in a study of Graves' ophthalmopathy and Graves' hyperthyroidism. PBMCs had their origin in fresh peripheral blood (approximately 9.9 ml). There are many counts of this clonotype. RNA transcripts served as template for amplifying TCR beta CDR3 sequences. The library came from an HTBI-primed first-round RT-PCR and a second-round multiplex PCR. TCRdb reanalysed the multiplex PCR reads using MiXCR and keeps one entry per CDR3 protein. The sample comprises some 210,000 distinct CDR3 sequences, around 30% of which are singletons, and approximately 8.6% rests with the top ten. Germline V gene sequence: CDR1 KGHDR, CDR2 SFDVKD. The CDR3 totals 15 residues. Trimming cost V 9 bases and J 2 bases; bases outside gene matches: 9.

The genes are TRBV24-1 and TRBJ2-5, with 9 bases matching TRBD2. Sample: peripheral blood. This receptor was taken from a man aged 45 to 65 with Graves' ophthalmopathy. The CDR3 sequence: CATSVTSGLQETQYF. The CDR3 nucleotides are TGTGCCACCTCCGTGACTAGCGGCCTACAAGAGACCCAGTACTTC.